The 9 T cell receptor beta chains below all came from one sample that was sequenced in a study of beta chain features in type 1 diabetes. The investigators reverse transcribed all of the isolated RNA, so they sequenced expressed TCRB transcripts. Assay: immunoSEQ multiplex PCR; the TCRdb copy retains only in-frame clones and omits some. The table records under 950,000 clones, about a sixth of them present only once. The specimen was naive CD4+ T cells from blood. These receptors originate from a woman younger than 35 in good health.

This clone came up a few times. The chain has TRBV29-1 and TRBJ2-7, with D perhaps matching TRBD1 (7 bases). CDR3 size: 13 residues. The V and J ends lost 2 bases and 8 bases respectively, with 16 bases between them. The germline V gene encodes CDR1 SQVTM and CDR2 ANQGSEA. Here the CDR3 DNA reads TGCAGCGTTGAAACCCACGGAGGGGGCAAGCAGTACTTC. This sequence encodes CSVETHGGGKQYF.

The CDR3 region is CASSLYSGSGSRQYF. Here the CDR3 DNA reads TGTGCCAGCAGCTTATATTCGGGTAGCGGGAGTAGGCAGTACTTC. The chain uses TRBV7-2 and TRBJ2-7; 9 bases map to TRBD2. The length of the CDR3 is 15 residues. J was trimmed by 9 bases and V by 2 bases; bases with no gene match: 11. Germline-derived CDR1 and CDR2 are SGHTA and FQGNSA.

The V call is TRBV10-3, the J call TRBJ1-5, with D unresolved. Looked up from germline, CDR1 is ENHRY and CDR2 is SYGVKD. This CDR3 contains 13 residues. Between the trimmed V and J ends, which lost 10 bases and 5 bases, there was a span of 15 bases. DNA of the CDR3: TGTGCCACCGCTCCCCGCTGGGATCAGCCCCAGCATTTT. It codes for CATAPRWDQPQHF.

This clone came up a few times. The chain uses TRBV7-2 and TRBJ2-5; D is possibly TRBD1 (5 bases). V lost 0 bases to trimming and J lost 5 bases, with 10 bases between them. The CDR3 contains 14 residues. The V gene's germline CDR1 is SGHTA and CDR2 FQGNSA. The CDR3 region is CASSLAQGLETQYF. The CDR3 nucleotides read TGTGCCAGCAGCTTAGCTCAGGGTTTGGAGACCCAGTACTTC.

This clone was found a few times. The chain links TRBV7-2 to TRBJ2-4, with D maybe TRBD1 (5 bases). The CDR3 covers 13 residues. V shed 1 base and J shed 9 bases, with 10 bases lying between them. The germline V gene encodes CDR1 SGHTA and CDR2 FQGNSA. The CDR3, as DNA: TGTGCCAGCAGCTTAGATCAACAGGCCATTCAGTACTTC. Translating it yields CASSLDQQAIQYF. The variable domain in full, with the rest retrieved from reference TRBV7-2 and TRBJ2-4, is GAGVSQSPSNKVTEKGKDVELRCDPISGHTALYWYRQSLGQGLEFLIYFQGNSAPDKSGLPSDRFSAERTGGSVSTLTIQRTQQEDSAVYLCASSLDQQAIQYFGAGTRLSVL.

The CDR3 loop is CASSQDASTGTYYEQYF. The CDR3 DNA reads as TGCGCCAGCAGCCAAGACGCATCGACAGGGACTTACTACGAGCAGTACTTC. This chain joins TRBV4-3 and TRBJ2-7; TRBD1 is a possible D gene (7 bases). This CDR3 has 17 residues. Germline V lookup: CDR1 LGHNA, CDR2 YSLEER. The ends were cut back, 0 bases at V and 3 bases at J, with 18 bases in the middle.

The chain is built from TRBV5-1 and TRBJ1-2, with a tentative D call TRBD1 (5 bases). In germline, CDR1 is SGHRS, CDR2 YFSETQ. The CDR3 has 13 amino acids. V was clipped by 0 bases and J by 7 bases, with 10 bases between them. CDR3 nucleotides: TGCGCCAGCAGCTTGGAGCAGGGTAGTGGCTACACCTTC. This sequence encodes CASSLEQGSGYTF.

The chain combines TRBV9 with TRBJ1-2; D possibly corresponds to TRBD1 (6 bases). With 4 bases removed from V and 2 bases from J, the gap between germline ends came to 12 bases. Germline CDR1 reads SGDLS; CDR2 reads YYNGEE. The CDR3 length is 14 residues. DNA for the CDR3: TGTGCCAGCAGCCCCACTGGACAGAACTATGGCTACACCTTC. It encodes CASSPTGQNYGYTF.

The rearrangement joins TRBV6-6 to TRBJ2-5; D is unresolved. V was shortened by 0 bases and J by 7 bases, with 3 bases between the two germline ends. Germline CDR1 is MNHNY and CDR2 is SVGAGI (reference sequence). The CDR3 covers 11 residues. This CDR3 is CASSYSTTQYF. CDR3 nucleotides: TGTGCCAGCAGTTACTCGACGACCCAGTACTTC.